This record covers a single TCR beta chain. Between the trimmed V and J ends, which lost 4 bases and 5 bases, there was a span of 11 bases. The length of the CDR3 is 12 residues. Germline V gene lookup returns CDR1 GTSNPN and CDR2 SVGIG (reference sequence). Under the authors' procedure: Using reference gene primer amplification, nucleated cell counts were estimated. Sequencing used immunoSEQ multiplex PCR; TCRdb keeps in-frame clones, though not all of them. The DNA gave D and trimming, while V, J and clone size come from that table. The sample carries about 160,000 clones, over 75% recorded once. The data stem from a study of blood T cell repertoires in COVID-19. Across the whole study: Both acute and convalescent COVID-19 samples were obtained from the United States, Italy and Spain. Sources were T cells, B-cell-depleted T cells, or PBMCs; the material itself was cDNA or gDNA.

The rearrangement uses TRBV30 and TRBJ1-1; possibly TRBD1 for D (5 bases). The receptor comes from a human donor in a cohort sampled during active COVID-19. The sample was peripheral blood. The CDR3 protein is CAWNVGGTEAFF. The CDR3 DNA sequence: TGTGCCTGGAATGTGGGGGGGACTGAAGCTTTCTTT.